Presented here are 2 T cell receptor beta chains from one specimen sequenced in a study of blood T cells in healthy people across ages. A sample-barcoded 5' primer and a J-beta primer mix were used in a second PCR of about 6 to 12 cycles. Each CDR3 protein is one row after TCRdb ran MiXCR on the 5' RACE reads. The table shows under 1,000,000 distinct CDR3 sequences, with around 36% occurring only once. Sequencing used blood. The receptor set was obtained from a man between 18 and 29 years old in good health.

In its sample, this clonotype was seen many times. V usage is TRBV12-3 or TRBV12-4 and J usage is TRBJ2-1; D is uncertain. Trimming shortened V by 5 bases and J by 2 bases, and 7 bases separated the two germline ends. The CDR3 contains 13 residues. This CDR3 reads CASSIDTYNEQFF. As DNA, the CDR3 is TGTGCCAGCAGTATAGACACCTACAATGAGCAGTTCTTC.

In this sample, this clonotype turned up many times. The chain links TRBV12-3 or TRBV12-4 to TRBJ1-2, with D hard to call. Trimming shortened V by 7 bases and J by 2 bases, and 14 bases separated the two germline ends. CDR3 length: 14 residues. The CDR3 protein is CASNPEQTNYGYTF. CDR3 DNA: TGTGCCAGCAACCCGGAGCAGACAAACTATGGCTACACCTTC.